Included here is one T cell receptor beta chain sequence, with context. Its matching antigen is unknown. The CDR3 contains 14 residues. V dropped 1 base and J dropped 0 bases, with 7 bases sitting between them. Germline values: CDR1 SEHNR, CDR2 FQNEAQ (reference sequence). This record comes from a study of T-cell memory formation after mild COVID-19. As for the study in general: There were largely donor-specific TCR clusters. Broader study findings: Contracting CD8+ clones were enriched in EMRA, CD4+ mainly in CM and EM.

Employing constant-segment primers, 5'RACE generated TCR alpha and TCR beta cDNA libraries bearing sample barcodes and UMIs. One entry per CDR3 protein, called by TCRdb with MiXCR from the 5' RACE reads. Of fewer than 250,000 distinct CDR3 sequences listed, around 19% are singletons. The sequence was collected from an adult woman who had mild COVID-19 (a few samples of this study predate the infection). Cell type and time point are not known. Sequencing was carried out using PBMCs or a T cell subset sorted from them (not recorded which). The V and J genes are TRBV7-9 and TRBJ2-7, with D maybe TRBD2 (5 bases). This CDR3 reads CASSLDGVSYEQYF. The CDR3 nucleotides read TGTGCCAGCAGCTTAGACGGGGTCTCCTACGAGCAGTACTTC.